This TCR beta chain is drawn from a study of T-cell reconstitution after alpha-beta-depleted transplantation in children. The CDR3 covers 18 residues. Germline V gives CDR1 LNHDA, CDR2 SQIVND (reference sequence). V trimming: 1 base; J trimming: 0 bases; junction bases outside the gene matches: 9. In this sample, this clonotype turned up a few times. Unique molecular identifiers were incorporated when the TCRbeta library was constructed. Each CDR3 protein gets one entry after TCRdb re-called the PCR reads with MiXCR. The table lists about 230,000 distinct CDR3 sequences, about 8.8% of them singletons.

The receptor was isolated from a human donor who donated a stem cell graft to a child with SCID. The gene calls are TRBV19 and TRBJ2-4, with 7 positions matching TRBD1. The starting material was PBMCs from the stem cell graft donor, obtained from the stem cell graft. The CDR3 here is CASSIGQGVTLAKNIQYF. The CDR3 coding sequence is TGTGCCAGTAGTATAGGGCAGGGGGTGACCTTAGCCAAAAACATTCAGTACTTC. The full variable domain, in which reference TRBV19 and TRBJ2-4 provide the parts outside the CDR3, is DGGITQSPKYLFRKEGQNVTLSCEQNLNHDAMYWYRQDPGQGLRLIYYSQIVNDFQKGDIAEGYSVSREKKESFPLTVTSAQKNPTAFYLCASSIGQGVTLAKNIQYFGAGTRLSVL.